This entry lists 5 T cell receptor beta chains sequenced from one sample in a study of blood T cells in healthy people across ages. A second PCR of about 6 to 11 cycles used a sample-barcoded 5' primer and a J-beta primer mix. TCRdb used MiXCR to reprocess the 5' RACE reads, holding one entry per CDR3 protein. The table shows about 1.7 million distinct CDR3 sequences, with about 28% occurring only once. Source material: blood. These receptors all stem from a woman in her twenties or thirties in good health.

The rearrangement joins TRBV7-9 to TRBJ2-5; either TRBD1 or TRBD2 may fit D (5 bases each). The J call may be in error: the DNA end matches TRBJ2-7 better. Germline CDR1 reads SEHNR; CDR2 reads FQNEAQ (reference sequence). The CDR3 loop spans 14 amino acids. CDR3 protein: CASSNGPRGGEQYF. DNA of the CDR3: TGTGCCAGCAGTAATGGGCCGAGGGGCGGCGAGCAGTACTTC.

In its sample, this clonotype was seen a few times. This chain uses TRBV7-9 with TRBJ2-7; 9 bases match TRBD2. The CDR3 loop spans 16 amino acids. Germline V lookup: CDR1 SEHNR, CDR2 FQNEAQ (reference sequence). V trimming: 5 bases; J trimming: 6 bases; junction bases outside the gene matches: 14. DNA for the CDR3: TGTGCCAGCAGCCCACAGGGGCGGGAGGGCCGTCTCGAGCAGTACTTC. This translates into CASSPQGREGRLEQYF.

V usage is TRBV29-1 and J usage is TRBJ2-2; D is tentatively TRBD1 or TRBD2 (5 bases each). Trimming shortened V by 4 bases and J by 2 bases, and 11 bases separated the two germline ends. Germline V lookup: CDR1 SQVTM, CDR2 ANQGSEA. The CDR3 is made up of 14 amino acids. The CDR3 DNA sequence: TGCAGCGTTGCGGGGCTTCTAAACACCGGGGAGCTGTTTTTT. Encoded protein: CSVAGLLNTGELFF.

A remark on this clonotype: One base away lies a much larger clone, so this may be a sequencing read error. The chain recombines TRBV14 with TRBJ2-7, with no clear D. Germline CDR1 SGHDN, CDR2 FVKESK. The CDR3 covers 15 residues. The CDR3 loop reads CVSSHSDTNDYEQYF. CDR3 nucleotide sequence: TGTGTCAGCAGCCATTCCGACACGAACGACTACGAGCAGTACTTC.

J is TRBJ1-6 and V is TRBV27; no firm D call. Germline V gene data show CDR1 as MNHEY and CDR2 as SMNVEV (reference sequence). The length of the CDR3 is 15 residues. In DNA form, the CDR3 reads TGTGCATGCAAGGACGGAAGCTCCTATAATTCACCCCTCCACTTT. Encoded protein: CACKDGSSYNSPLHF.